The source of this T cell receptor beta chain is a study of control samples from healthy donors and cancer patients. In germline, CDR1 is SQVTM, CDR2 ANQGSEA. The CDR3 covers 14 residues. The V segment lost 4 bases and the J segment 6 bases; nucleotides outside the gene matches: 9. Sequencing was performed with immunoSEQ multiplex PCR; in TCRdb, only in-frame clones are kept and a portion is missing. Found here are around 140,000 clones, about 92% of them singletons; the top ten hold roughly 2.1%. This receptor was identified in a woman aged 45-60 years in good health. Source material: blood. The V call is TRBV29-1, the J call TRBJ2-1; TRBD1 aligns across 7 bases. This CDR3 is CSVVETGFPNEQFF. CDR3 DNA sequence: TGCAGCGTTGTGGAGACAGGGTTCCCCAATGAGCAGTTCTTC.